These 6 T cell receptor beta chains were sequenced from one sample in a study of cytomegalovirus exposure and HLA in healthy donors (TCRdb year 2017). Libraries were made using the immunoSEQ multiplex PCR assay. The multiplex PCR relied on a mix of 60 forward primers for TCR Vbeta segments and 13 reverse primers for TCR Jbeta segments. Entries here come from immuneACCESS through TCRdb and include only in-frame sequences with V and J called. Some clones fail to appear in such tables; in the studies checked, an unresolved V gene covers under half of the shortfall, and the cause of the remainder is unknown. This sample holds 180,000 or so clones; about four fifths were observed only once. The leading ten clones occupy around 3% of the sample. The sequenced sample was PBMCs. The receptors shown here come from a male donor in good health and CMV-seronegative.

This clone was detected a few times. The rearrangement joins TRBV4-1 to TRBJ2-3; TRBD2 aligns across 14 bases. The CDR3 runs to 16 residues. Germline lookup yields CDR1 MGHRA and CDR2 YSYEKL. Trimming removed 4 bases from V and 3 bases from J; junction bases left unmatched: 3. In DNA, the CDR3 is TGCGCCAGCAGCCCGGGACTAGCGGGAGCAACAGATACGCAGTATTTT. Translating it yields CASSPGLAGATDTQYF.

V gene TRBV28 combines with J gene TRBJ1-2; 7 nucleotides agree with TRBD1. CDR1 is MDHEN and CDR2 is SYDVKM in the germline V gene. V was pared by 10 bases and J by 2 bases, with 7 bases of the junction left unmatched. The CDR3 is 13 residues long. Here the CDR3 reads CATNRQGNYGYTF. The DNA of the CDR3 is TGTGCCACCAATCGACAGGGAAACTATGGCTACACCTTC.

The chain has TRBV19 and TRBJ1-3; D is unclear. Germline CDR1 reads LNHDA; CDR2 reads SQIVND (reference sequence). The CDR3 runs to 19 residues. The ends were cut back, 1 base at V and 2 bases at J, with 21 bases in the middle. The CDR3 DNA reads TGTGCCAGTAGTATAGTCCCTCCAGCATTCTTGAGGGCTGGAAACACCATATATTTT. As protein: CASSIVPPAFLRAGNTIYF.

This chain joins TRBV5-8 and TRBJ2-7; no definite D call. Germline loops: CDR1 SGHTS, CDR2 YDEGEE. Between the trimmed V and J ends, which lost 4 bases and 3 bases, there was a span of 2 bases. The CDR3 is 10 residues long. CDR3 region: CASSLYEQYF. DNA for the CDR3: TGTGCCAGCAGCCTCTACGAGCAGTACTTC.

To note about this clone: The sample contains more than one DNA sequence encoding this CDR3. The V gene is TRBV6-5, the J gene TRBJ1-2; D ambiguous. This CDR3 spans 13 amino acids. Trimming removed 0 bases at V and 4 bases at J, with 6 bases between. The germline V gene has CDR1 MNHEY and CDR2 SVGAGI. Here the CDR3 DNA reads TGTGCCAGCAGTTACTCGGCAGGCTATGGCTACACCTTC. It codes for CASSYSAGYGYTF.

V and J are TRBV4-2 and TRBJ1-1; possibly TRBD1 for D (6 bases). Germline V CDR1 and CDR2: LGHNA, YNFKEQ. V gave up 4 bases and J gave up 3 bases, with 12 bases separating them. The CDR3 is 14 residues long. CDR3 nucleotide sequence: TGTGCCAGCAGCCGCAGTTCAGGGGACACTGAAGCTTTCTTT. This sequence encodes CASSRSSGDTEAFF.